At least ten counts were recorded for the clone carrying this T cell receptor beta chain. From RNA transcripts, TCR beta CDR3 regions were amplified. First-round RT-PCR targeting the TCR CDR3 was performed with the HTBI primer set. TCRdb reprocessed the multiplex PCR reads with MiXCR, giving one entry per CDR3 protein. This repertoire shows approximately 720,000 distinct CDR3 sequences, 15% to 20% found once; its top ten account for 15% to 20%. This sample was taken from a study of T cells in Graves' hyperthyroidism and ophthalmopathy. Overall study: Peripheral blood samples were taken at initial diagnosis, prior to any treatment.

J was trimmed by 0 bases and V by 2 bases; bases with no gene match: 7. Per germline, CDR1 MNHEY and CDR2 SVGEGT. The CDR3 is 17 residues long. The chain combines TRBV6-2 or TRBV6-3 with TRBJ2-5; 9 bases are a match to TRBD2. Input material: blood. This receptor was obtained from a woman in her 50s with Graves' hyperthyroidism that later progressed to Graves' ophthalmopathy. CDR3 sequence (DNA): TGTGCCAGCAGTTACGCGCTAGCGGGGACCTACCAAGAGACCCAGTACTTC. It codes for CASSYALAGTYQETQYF.